The 18 T cell receptor beta chains in this list originate from one sample, sequenced in a study of Ad26.COV2.S vaccination and SARS-CoV-2 variants. Treatment reported: some 20 received Ad26.COV2.S at low or high dose, single or two shots; roughly five received placebo; per-sample allocation not given. Collection of samples fell on day 63 after the first vaccine or placebo injection. Profiling relied on immunoSEQ multiplex PCR, and the TCRdb table lists in-frame clones only, not all of them. The top ten clones hold under 2% of a sample with roughly 400,000 clones, around 89% of them seen once. Sequenced material: peripheral blood, taken in a trial of Ad26.COV2.S vaccine versus placebo. These receptors were collected from a person aged 18-65 years who received the Ad26.COV2.S COVID-19 vaccine or a placebo.

The chain employs TRBV19 and TRBJ1-5, with TRBD1 identical over 9 bases. V shed 4 bases and J 6 bases; nucleotides not matched to a gene: 4. Germline CDR1 LNHDA, CDR2 SQIVND (reference sequence). CDR3 length: 14 amino acids. This chain's CDR3 is CASSNRGRGQPQHF. CDR3 coding DNA: TGTGCCAGTAGTAACAGGGGGCGAGGTCAGCCCCAGCATTTT.

This rearrangement joins TRBV9 to TRBJ2-3; 7 nucleotides agree with TRBD2. Germline V gene lookup returns CDR1 SGDLS and CDR2 YYNGEE. V was clipped by 2 bases and J by 3 bases; unmatched bases: 3. The CDR3 totals 14 residues. The CDR3 DNA follows: TGTGCCAGCAGCGTGAATAGCGGGACAGATACGCAGTATTTT. It specifies CASSVNSGTDTQYF.

The chain couples TRBV12-3 or TRBV12-4 to TRBJ2-1; a possible D gene is TRBD2 (6 bases). V was pared by 3 bases and J by 13 bases, with 10 bases between. The CDR3 totals 11 residues. CDR3 in amino acids: CASSLGGRQFF. The CDR3 bases are TGTGCCAGCAGTTTGGGGGGTCGCCAGTTCTTC.

This clone was detected only once. The CDR3 DNA is TGCGCCAGCAGCCTCCGGGACAGGGCCACAGATACGCAGTATTTT. Translating it yields CASSLRDRATDTQYF. The chain couples TRBV5-1 to TRBJ2-3, with 9 positions matching TRBD1. J was trimmed by 2 bases and V by 4 bases; bases with no gene match: 5. CDR1 and CDR2 (germline): SGHRS, YFSETQ. The CDR3 sequence is 15 residues long.

The V and J genes are TRBV2 and TRBJ1-5, with D maybe TRBD1 (5 bases). The CDR3 runs to 15 residues. Trimming removed 3 bases at V and 0 bases at J, with 9 bases between. Germline-derived CDR1 and CDR2 are SNHLY and FYNNEI. The CDR3 DNA sequence: TGTGCCAGCAGTGACGGGGCACATAGCAATCAGCCCCAGCATTTT. It codes for CASSDGAHSNQPQHF. Filled out from reference TRBV2 and TRBJ1-5, the complete variable domain reads EPEVTQTPSHQVTQMGQEVILRCVPISNHLYFYWYRQILGQKVEFLVSFYNNEISEKSEIFDDQFSVERPDGSNFTLKIRSTKLEDSAMYFCASSDGAHSNQPQHFGDGTRLSIL.

This chain links TRBV28 with TRBJ1-2, with D perhaps TRBD1 (5 bases). The CDR3 covers 17 residues. V was shortened by 5 bases and J by 1 base, with 20 bases between the two germline ends. Germline CDR1 MDHEN, CDR2 SYDVKM. CDR3 sequence (DNA): TGTGCCAGCAGTCGGCCCTCGGACAACCGGCGTAACTATGGCTACACCTTC. The encoded protein is CASSRPSDNRRNYGYTF.

This chain joins TRBV5-5 and TRBJ2-7, with D perhaps TRBD1 or TRBD2 (5 bases each). The CDR3 totals 11 residues. Trimming left V 0 bases short and J 9 bases short, with 7 bases between. Germline-derived CDR1 and CDR2 are SGHKS and YYEKEE (reference sequence). CDR3 region: CASSLVGVQYF. DNA of the CDR3: TGTGCCAGCAGCTTGGTGGGGGTGCAGTACTTC.

The sample holds one count of this clone. This chain uses TRBV5-1 with TRBJ2-7; D uncertain. Germline CDR1 and CDR2: SGHRS and YFSETQ. The length of the CDR3 is 12 residues. V was clipped by 6 bases and J by 3 bases, with 10 bases between them. The CDR3 is CASNLDDYEQYF. CDR3 nucleotide sequence: TGCGCCAGCAACCTAGACGACTACGAGCAGTACTTC.

V gene TRBV4-3 combines with J gene TRBJ2-7, with TRBD2 matching over 8 bases. J lost 7 bases, V lost 0 bases, and 8 bases had no gene match. Germline CDR1 LGHNA, CDR2 YSLEER. The CDR3 runs to 15 residues. The CDR3 DNA is TGCGCCAGCAGCCAAGACCCAGCGGGAGCGCGGGAGCAGTACTTC. Translation: CASSQDPAGAREQYF.

The genes are TRBV9 and TRBJ2-3; TRBD1 matches at 9 bases. Germline CDR1 reads SGDLS; CDR2 reads YYNGEE. This CDR3 region has 15 residues. V was pared by 4 bases and J by 0 bases, with 3 bases of the junction left unmatched. CDR3 in amino acids: CASSLQGASTDTQYF. The CDR3 coding sequence is TGTGCCAGCAGCTTACAGGGGGCTAGCACAGATACGCAGTATTTT. Full variable domain (rest looked up from reference TRBV9 and TRBJ2-3): DSGVTQTPKHLITATGQRVTLRCSPRSGDLSVYWYQQSLDQGLQFLIQYYNGEERAKGNILERFSAQQFPDLHSELNLSSLELGDSALYFCASSLQGASTDTQYFGPGTRLTVL.

This clone has just one count. The genes are TRBV24-1 and TRBJ1-1, with D hard to call. The CDR3 is 13 amino acids. Germline-derived CDR1 and CDR2 are KGHDR and SFDVKD. V was pared by 4 bases and J by 1 base, with 6 bases between. CDR3 amino acids: CATSDRKNTEAFF. The CDR3, as DNA: TGTGCCACCAGTGACAGGAAGAACACTGAAGCTTTCTTT.

CDR3 coding DNA: TGTGCCAGCAGTGAGGAGGGGGCCGGAGAGACCCAGTACTTC. Translating it yields CASSEEGAGETQYF. The chain carries TRBV2 and TRBJ2-5, with a weak D call TRBD1 (7 bases). V was trimmed by 3 bases and J by 4 bases, leaving 12 bases between them. The CDR3 runs 14 residues. The germline CDR1 and CDR2 sequences are SNHLY and FYNNEI.

The chain links TRBV5-4 to TRBJ1-3; perhaps TRBD1 as D (5 bases). This CDR3 contains 14 residues. V lost 9 bases to trimming and J lost 8 bases, with 21 bases between them. Germline assignment: CDR1 SGHNT and CDR2 YYREEE (reference sequence). For the CDR3, the DNA is TGTGCCACGAGCACAAGGGGAGCGGGTTACACCATATATTTT. Protein sequence: CATSTRGAGYTIYF.

This clone turned up a few times. This chain joins TRBV5-6 and TRBJ1-2, with D unresolved. The V gene's germline CDR1 is SGHDT and CDR2 YYEEEE. Trimming shortened V by 1 base and J by 8 bases, and 15 bases separated the two germline ends. This CDR3 has 14 residues. In DNA form, the CDR3 reads TGTGCCAGCAGCTTGAATGGGGAGGTGAGGGGCTACACCTTC. Residues: CASSLNGEVRGYTF.

The chain employs TRBV5-1 and TRBJ1-1, with 8 bases lining up with TRBD1. CDR1 is SGHRS and CDR2 is YFSETQ in the germline V gene. V was pared by 4 bases and J by 10 bases, with 12 bases of the junction left unmatched. The CDR3 is 14 amino acids. The CDR3 loop is CASSETGDGQGAFF. The CDR3 nucleotides are TGCGCCAGCAGCGAGACAGGGGATGGGCAGGGAGCTTTCTTT.

V usage is TRBV10-3 and J usage is TRBJ1-1; TRBD1 matches at 7 bases. Looked up from germline, CDR1 is ENHRY and CDR2 is SYGVKD. With V trimmed by 6 bases and J by 3 bases, 4 bases remained unmatched. The CDR3 covers 13 residues. CDR3 loop: CAIRTGQDTEAFF. The CDR3, as DNA: TGTGCCATCAGGACAGGGCAGGACACTGAAGCTTTCTTT.

The chain employs TRBV4-1 and TRBJ2-1, with TRBD1 matching 8 bases. The germline V gene has CDR1 MGHRA and CDR2 YSYEKL. With V trimmed by 1 base and J by 4 bases, 0 bases remained unmatched. This CDR3 region has 14 residues. The CDR3 loop is CASSQGDRYNEQFF. The CDR3 DNA sequence: TGCGCCAGCAGCCAAGGGGACAGGTACAATGAGCAGTTCTTC.

V is TRBV30 and J is TRBJ2-1, with 9 positions matching TRBD1. V lost 3 bases to trimming and J lost 3 bases; unmatched junction nucleotides: 3. The V gene's germline CDR1 is GTSNPN and CDR2 SVGIG (reference sequence). CDR3 length: 14 residues. The CDR3 is CAWSGDRDYNEQFF. The CDR3 nucleotides are TGTGCCTGGAGCGGGGACAGGGACTACAATGAGCAGTTCTTC.